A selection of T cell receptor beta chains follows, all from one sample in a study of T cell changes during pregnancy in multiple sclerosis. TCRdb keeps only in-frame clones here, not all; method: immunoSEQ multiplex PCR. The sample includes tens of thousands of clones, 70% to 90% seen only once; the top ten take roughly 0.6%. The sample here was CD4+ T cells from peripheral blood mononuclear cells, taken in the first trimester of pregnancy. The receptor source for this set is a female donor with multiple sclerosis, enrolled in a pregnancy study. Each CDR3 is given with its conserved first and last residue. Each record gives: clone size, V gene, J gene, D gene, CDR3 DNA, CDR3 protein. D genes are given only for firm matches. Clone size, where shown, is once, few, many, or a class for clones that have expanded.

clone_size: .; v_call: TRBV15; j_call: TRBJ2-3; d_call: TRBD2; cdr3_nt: TGTGCCACCAGCAGAGAACGGCGGGGGGGGGTAGATACGCAGTATTTT; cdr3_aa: CATSRERRGGVDTQYF
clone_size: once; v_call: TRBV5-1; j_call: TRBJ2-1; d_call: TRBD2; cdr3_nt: TGCGCCAGCAGCCCCCGGGAGGGCCCCTACAATGAGCAGTTCTTC; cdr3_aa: CASSPREGPYNEQFF
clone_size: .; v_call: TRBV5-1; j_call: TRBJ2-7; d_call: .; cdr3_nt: TGCGCCAGCAGCTTGGGCGGGATCTACGAGCAGTACTTC; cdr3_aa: CASSLGGIYEQYF
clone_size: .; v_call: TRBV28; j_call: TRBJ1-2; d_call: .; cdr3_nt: TGTGCCAGCAGTTTCCTGGGGGCTCCTGGCTACACCTTC; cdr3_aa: CASSFLGAPGYTF
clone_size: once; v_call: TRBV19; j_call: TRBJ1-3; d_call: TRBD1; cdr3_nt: TGTGCCAGTAGTGACCAAGGGACAGGACGCTCTGGAAACACCATATATTTT; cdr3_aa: CASSDQGTGRSGNTIYF
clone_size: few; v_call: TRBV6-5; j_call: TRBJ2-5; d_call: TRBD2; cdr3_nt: TGTGCCAGCAGTTACTCGACAGCGGGGGGGCAAGAGACCCAGTACTTC; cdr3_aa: CASSYSTAGGQETQYF
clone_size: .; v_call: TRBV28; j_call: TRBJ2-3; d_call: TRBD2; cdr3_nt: TGTGCCAGCAGTTTTTTAGCGGGAAGCACAGATACGCAGTATTTT; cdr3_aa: CASSFLAGSTDTQYF
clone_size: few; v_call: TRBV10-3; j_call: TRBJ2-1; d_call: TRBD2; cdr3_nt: TGTGCCATCGGGGGTAGCGGGAGGGATGAGCAGTTCTTC; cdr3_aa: CAIGGSGRDEQFF
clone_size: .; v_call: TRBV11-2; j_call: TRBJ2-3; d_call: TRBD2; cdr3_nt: TGTGCCAGCAGCGCCCTCGCGGGGGGGACAGATACGCAGTATTTT; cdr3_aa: CASSALAGGTDTQYF
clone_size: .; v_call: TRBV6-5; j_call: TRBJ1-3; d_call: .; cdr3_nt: TGTGCCAGCAGTCCCCGACACCCCTCTGGAAACACCATATATTTT; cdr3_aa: CASSPRHPSGNTIYF
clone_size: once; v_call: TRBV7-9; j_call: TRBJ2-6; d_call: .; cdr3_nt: TGTGCCAGCAGCTTAGTAGGAGATTCTGGGGCCAACGTCCTGACTTTC; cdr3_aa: CASSLVGDSGANVLTF
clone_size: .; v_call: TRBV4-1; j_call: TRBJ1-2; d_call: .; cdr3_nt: TGCGCCAGCAGCCAAGACCCAGGGAGGACAACCTATGGCTACACCTTC; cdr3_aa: CASSQDPGRTTYGYTF
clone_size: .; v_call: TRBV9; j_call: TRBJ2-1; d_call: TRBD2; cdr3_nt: TGTGCCAGCAGCGTAGGTGGGAGGGAATGGGACAATGAGCAGTTCTTC; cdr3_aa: CASSVGGREWDNEQFF
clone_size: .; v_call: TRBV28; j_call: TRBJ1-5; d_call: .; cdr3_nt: TGTGCCAGCATTGGGGGCAGTAGGGTACAGCCCCAGCATTTT; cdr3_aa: CASIGGSRVQPQHF
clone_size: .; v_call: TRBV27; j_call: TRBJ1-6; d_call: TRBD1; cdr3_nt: TGTGCCAGCAGTTTACAGGGGGGCAGGGATAATTCACCCCTCCACTTT; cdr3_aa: CASSLQGGRDNSPLHF
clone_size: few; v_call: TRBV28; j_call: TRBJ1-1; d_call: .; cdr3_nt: TGTGCCAGCTCCTACGGAGGGTTGTTCGCTTTCTTT; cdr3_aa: CASSYGGLFAFF
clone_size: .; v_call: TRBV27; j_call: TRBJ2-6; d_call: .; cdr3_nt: TGTGCCAGCAGTCCTGCTTCCGGCTCTGGGGCCAACGTCCTGACTTTC; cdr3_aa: CASSPASGSGANVLTF
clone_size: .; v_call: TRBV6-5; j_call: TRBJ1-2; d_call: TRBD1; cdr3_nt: TGTGCCAGCAGTTACTCCGGGACAGCTCTTGGTGGCTACACCTTC; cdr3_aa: CASSYSGTALGGYTF
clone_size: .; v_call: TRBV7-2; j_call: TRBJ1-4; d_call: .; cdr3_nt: TGTGCCAGCAGTCCGACAACAACTAATGAAAAACTGTTTTTT; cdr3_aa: CASSPTTTNEKLFF
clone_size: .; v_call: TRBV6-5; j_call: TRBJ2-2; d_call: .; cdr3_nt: TGTGCCAGCACCGACTTCACCGGGGAGCTGTTTTTT; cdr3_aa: CASTDFTGELFF
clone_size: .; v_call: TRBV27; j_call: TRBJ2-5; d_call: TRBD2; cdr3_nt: TGTGCCAGCAGCCCGACTAGCGGGAGGGCCCAGTACTTC; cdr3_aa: CASSPTSGRAQYF
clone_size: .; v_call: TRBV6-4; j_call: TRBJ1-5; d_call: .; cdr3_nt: TGTGCCAGCAGTGACTCCAGAACCGCGGGTCAGCCCCAGCATTTT; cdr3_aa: CASSDSRTAGQPQHF
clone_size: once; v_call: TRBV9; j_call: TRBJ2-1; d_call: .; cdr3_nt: TGTGCCAGCAGCGTAGGCGCAAGCTCCTACAATGAGCAGTTCTTC; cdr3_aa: CASSVGASSYNEQFF
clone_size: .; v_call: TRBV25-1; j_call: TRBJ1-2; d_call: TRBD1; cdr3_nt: TGTGCCAGCAGTAGTGGGACAGGGTTTAACTATGGCTACACCTTC; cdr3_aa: CASSSGTGFNYGYTF
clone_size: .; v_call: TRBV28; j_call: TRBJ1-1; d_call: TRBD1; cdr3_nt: TGTGCCACCCTGGACAGGGGGCTTTTCTCTGAAGCTTTCTTT; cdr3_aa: CATLDRGLFSEAFF
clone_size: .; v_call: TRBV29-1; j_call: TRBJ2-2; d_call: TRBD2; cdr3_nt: TGCAGCGCTGGGAGGGGGAACACCGGGGAGCTGTTTTTT; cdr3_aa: CSAGRGNTGELFF
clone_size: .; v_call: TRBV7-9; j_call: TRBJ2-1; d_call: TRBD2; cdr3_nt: TGTGCCAGCAGCTGGGGGGGAGGCACTACGTATGAGCAGTTCTTC; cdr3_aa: CASSWGGGTTYEQFF
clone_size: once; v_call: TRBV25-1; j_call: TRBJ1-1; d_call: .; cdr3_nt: TGTGCCAGCAGTGAATCAGGACAAGGGGGCACTGAAGCTTTCTTT; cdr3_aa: CASSESGQGGTEAFF
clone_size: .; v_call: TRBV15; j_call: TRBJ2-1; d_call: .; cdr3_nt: TGTGCCACCAGCAGAGATGGAGGAAACAATGAGCAGTTCTTC; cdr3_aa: CATSRDGGNNEQFF
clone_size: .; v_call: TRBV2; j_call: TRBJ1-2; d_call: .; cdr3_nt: TGTGCCAGCAGTGAGGGGACACCTGGGCACACCTTC; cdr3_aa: CASSEGTPGHTF
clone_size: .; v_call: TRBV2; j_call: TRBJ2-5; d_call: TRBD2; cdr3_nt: TGTGCCAGCAGTGCCAGCGGGGGGGCCTTAGAGACCCAGTACTTC; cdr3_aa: CASSASGGALETQYF
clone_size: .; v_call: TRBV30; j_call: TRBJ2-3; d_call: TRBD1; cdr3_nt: TGTGCCTGGCTCCGGGACAGGGGAAGCACAGATACGCAGTATTTT; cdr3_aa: CAWLRDRGSTDTQYF
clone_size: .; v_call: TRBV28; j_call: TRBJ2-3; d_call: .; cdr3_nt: TGTGCCAGCACTCCCCCGGGAATGCGCACAGATACGCAGTATTTT; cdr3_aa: CASTPPGMRTDTQYF
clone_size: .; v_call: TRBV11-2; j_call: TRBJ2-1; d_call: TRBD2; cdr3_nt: TGTGCCAGCAGCTCCCTTAGCGGGACCTACAATGAGCAGTTCTTC; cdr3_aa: CASSSLSGTYNEQFF
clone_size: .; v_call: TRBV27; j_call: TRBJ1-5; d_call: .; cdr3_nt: TGTGCCAGCAGAGGGACCGGGGGACATCAGCCCCAGCATTTT; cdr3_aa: CASRGTGGHQPQHF
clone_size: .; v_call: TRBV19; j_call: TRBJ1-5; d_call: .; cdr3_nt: TGTGCCAGTAGTATTGGGGGGGGTGACAATCAGCCCCAGCATTTT; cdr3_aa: CASSIGGGDNQPQHF
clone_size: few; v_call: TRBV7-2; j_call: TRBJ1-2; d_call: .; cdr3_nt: TGTGCCAGCAGCTTACCAACAGGGATCGGCTACACCTTC; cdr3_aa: CASSLPTGIGYTF
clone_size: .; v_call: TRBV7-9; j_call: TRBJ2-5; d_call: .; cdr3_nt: TGTGCCAGCAGGCACAGGGAGAAAGAGACCCAGTACTTC; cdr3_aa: CASRHREKETQYF
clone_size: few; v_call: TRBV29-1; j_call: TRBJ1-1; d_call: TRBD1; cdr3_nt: TGCAGCGTTGAAGGGACAGGGGGCTCTGGCACTGAAGCTTTCTTT; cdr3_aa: CSVEGTGGSGTEAFF
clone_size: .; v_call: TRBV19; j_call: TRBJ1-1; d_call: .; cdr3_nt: TGTGCCAGTAGTATCGGGGGGAACACTGAAGCTTTCTTT; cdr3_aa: CASSIGGNTEAFF
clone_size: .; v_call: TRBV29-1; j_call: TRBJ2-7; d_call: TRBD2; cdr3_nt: TGCAGCGCCGCCCGGGGGGGCGAGGCCGAGCAGTACTTC; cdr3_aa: CSAARGGEAEQYF
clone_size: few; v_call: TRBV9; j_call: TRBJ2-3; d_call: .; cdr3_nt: TGTGCCAGCAGCCCTCGGGGAAAACCTAGCACAGATACGCAGTATTTT; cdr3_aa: CASSPRGKPSTDTQYF
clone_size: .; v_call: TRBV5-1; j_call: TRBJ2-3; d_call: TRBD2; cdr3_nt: TGCGCCAGCAGCTTGGAAGCGGGAGGTAGGACAGATACGCAGTATTTT; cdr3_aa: CASSLEAGGRTDTQYF
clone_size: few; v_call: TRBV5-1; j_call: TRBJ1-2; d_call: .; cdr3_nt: TGCGCCAGCAGTCCGGACGGGAATTATGGCTACACCTTC; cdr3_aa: CASSPDGNYGYTF
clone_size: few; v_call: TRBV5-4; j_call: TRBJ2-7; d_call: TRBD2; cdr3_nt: TGTGCCAGCAGCTTCGGGACTAGCGCAACCTACGAGCAGTACTTC; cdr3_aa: CASSFGTSATYEQYF
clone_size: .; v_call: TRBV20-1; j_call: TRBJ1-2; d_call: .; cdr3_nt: TGCAGTGCCCAACTCCGGGTAGGAAACACCTTC; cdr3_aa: CSAQLRVGNTF
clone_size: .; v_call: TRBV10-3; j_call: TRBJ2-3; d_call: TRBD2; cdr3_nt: TGTGCCATCAGGCTAGCGGGGGGGGACACAGATACGCAGTATTTT; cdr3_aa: CAIRLAGGDTDTQYF
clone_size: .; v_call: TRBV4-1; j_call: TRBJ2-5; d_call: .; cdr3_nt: TGCGCCAGCAGCCAAAGGGAGTCGGAAGAGACCCAGTACTTC; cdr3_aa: CASSQRESEETQYF
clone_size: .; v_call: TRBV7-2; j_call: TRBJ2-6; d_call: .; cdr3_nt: TGTGCCAGCAGCGTCACTACTTCTGGGGCCAACGTCCTGACTTTC; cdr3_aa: CASSVTTSGANVLTF
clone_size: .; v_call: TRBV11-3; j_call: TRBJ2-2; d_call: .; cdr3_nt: TGTGCCAGCAGCTTAGCCGCAGGGGGAGGCACCGGGGAGCTGTTTTTT; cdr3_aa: CASSLAAGGGTGELFF
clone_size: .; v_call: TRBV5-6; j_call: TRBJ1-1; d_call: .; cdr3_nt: TGTGCCAGCAGTTACGGACAGCTTGAAGCTTTCTTT; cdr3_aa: CASSYGQLEAFF
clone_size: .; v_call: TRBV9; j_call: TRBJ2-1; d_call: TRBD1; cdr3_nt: TGTGCCAGCAGCACCACCGGGACAGGGGCCGGCAATGAGCAGTTCTTC; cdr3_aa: CASSTTGTGAGNEQFF
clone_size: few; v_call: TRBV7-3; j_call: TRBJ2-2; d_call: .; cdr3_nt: TGTGCCAGCAGCACCCCATCAGGGGTCGCGAACACCGGGGAGCTGTTTTTT; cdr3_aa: CASSTPSGVANTGELFF
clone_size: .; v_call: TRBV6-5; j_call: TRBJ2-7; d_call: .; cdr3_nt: TGTGCCAGCGGTCGTACGGGGAACGAGCAGTACTTC; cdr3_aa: CASGRTGNEQYF